The sequence of this TCR beta chain was determined in a study of blood T cell repertoires in COVID-19. Study-wide background: T cells, B-cell-depleted T cells, or PBMCs provided the cDNA or gDNA that served as material.

Source study methods: Scientists estimated how many nucleated cells there were by amplifying reference gene primers. Method: immunoSEQ multiplex PCR; TCRdb's copy keeps in-frame clones and lacks some. V and J calls and clone size follow that table, whereas D and trimming were derived from the DNA. This sample has about 160,000 clones, with roughly 85% found just once. The CDR3 extends over 16 amino acids. The receptor was isolated from a human donor with acute or convalescent COVID-19. The donor label of this sample is uncertain. The material sequenced was peripheral blood. The chain recombines TRBV21-1 with TRBJ2-7; the table gives TRBD2 as D, unverified against the DNA. TRBV21-1 is termed a pseudogene. The CDR3 region is CASSKDSGRKYYEQYF. CDR3 bases: TGTGCCAGCAGCAAAGATAGCGGACGGAAATACTACGAGCAGTACTTC.